A single sample is the source of the 4 T cell receptor beta chains below, sequenced in a study of beta chain features in type 1 diabetes. No antigens are known for them. Overall study results and limits: In every one of the four CD4+ subsets, TCRB CDR3s were moderately but significantly shorter in Type 1 diabetes patients.

As every portion of the isolated RNA was reverse transcribed, the sequencing read expressed TCRB transcripts. Sequencing used immunoSEQ multiplex PCR; TCRdb keeps in-frame clones, though not all of them. Among hundreds of thousands of clones listed, about 14% were seen once. Sequenced input: naive CD4+ T cells from blood. The receptors here all came from a man aged 18 to 35 with type 1 diabetes.

In this sample, this clone turned up once. Other DNA sequences within the sample encode an identical CDR3. The rearrangement joins TRBV11-3 to TRBJ2-2; D not resolved. Per germline, CDR1 SGHNT and CDR2 YENEEA. Trimming stripped 5 bases from V and 4 bases from J, with 5 bases between. The CDR3 spans 12 residues. The CDR3 is CASSLSTGELFF. The CDR3 DNA sequence: TGTGCCAGCAGCCTAAGCACCGGGGAGCTGTTTTTT. Based on the CDR3 plus reference TRBV11-3 and TRBJ2-2, the full variable domain is EAGVVQSPRYKIIEKKQPVAFWCNPISGHNTLYWYLQNLGQGPELLIRYENEEAVDDSQLPKDRFSAERLKGVDSTLKIQPAELGDSAVYLCASSLSTGELFFGEGSRLTVL.

This clone was counted only a few times. CDR3 region: CASSGQGEKGAFF. For the CDR3, the DNA is TGTGCCAGCAGCGGGCAGGGGGAAAAGGGAGCTTTCTTT. V is TRBV2 and J is TRBJ1-1; TRBD1 matches 7 bases. Germline lookup yields CDR1 SNHLY and CDR2 FYNNEI. After removal of 6 bases from V and 10 bases from J, the junction contained 11 bases not matched to a gene. The CDR3 has 13 amino acids.

This clone showed up just a few times. The CDR3 loop reads CASSKPGLAADTQYF. The CDR3 DNA reads as TGTGCCAGCAGTAAACCTGGACTAGCGGCAGATACGCAGTATTTT. The chain couples TRBV6-5 to TRBJ2-3; 10 nucleotides agree with TRBD2. This CDR3 is built from 15 residues. Trimming at V came to 5 bases and at J to 4 bases, leaving 6 bases not matched to a gene. The germline V gene encodes CDR1 MNHEY and CDR2 SVGAGI.

This clone was seen more than once but under ten times. The J gene is TRBJ2-7, the V gene TRBV7-9; 7 nucleotides match TRBD1. CDR3 size: 13 residues. Per the germline V gene, CDR1 is SEHNR and CDR2 is FQNEAQ (reference sequence). The trim removed 4 bases at V and 2 bases at J, leaving 2 bases unmatched. The CDR3 loop reads CASSYQGAYEQYF. CDR3 bases: TGTGCCAGCAGCTACCAGGGGGCCTACGAGCAGTACTTC.